The 3 T cell receptor beta chains reported below all come from one sample, sequenced in a study of radiotherapy plus CTLA-4 blockade in lung cancer. Sequencing was performed with immunoSEQ multiplex PCR; in TCRdb, only in-frame clones are kept and a portion is missing. The repertoire consists of about 60,000 clones, with 77% occurring once and the leading ten covering around 4%. The sample consisted of peripheral blood, taken from a patient treated with radiotherapy plus ipilimumab. The receptors were gathered from a human donor with non-small cell lung cancer who had a partial response to radiotherapy plus ipilimumab.

This clone turned up a few times. This chain joins TRBV7-8 and TRBJ2-4; 7 bases are a match to TRBD1. V gave up 1 base and J gave up 1 base; unmatched junction bases: 13. Germline CDR1 and CDR2: SGHVS and FQNEAQ. This CDR3 contains 19 residues. CDR3 nucleotides: TGTGCCAGCAGCTTAGACATTAGACAGGGCTTTTCGGCCAAAAACATTCAGTACTTC. Its protein is CASSLDIRQGFSAKNIQYF.

J is TRBJ2-5 and V is TRBV5-1; the match to TRBD1 covers 9 bases. The CDR3 extends over 16 amino acids. V lost 4 bases and J lost 4; bases outside the gene matches: 11. Germline CDR1 is SGHRS and CDR2 is YFSETQ. CDR3 coding DNA: TGCGCCAGCAGCAAGAGAGGACAGGGGTTCGGAGAGACCCAGTACTTC. This codes for CASSKRGQGFGETQYF.

This clone was counted only a few times. The chain is built from TRBV6-5 and TRBJ1-6; D is possibly TRBD1 (6 bases). Trimming pared 0 bases from V and 10 bases from J, leaving 10 bases between. The CDR3 has 14 amino acids. Per germline, CDR1 MNHEY and CDR2 SVGAGI. CDR3 loop: CASSYSPGGSPLHF. DNA of the CDR3: TGTGCCAGCAGTTACTCGCCGGGGGGCTCACCCCTCCACTTT.